These 29 T cell receptor beta chains originate from one sample sequenced in a study of cytomegalovirus exposure and HLA in healthy donors. With 60 Vbeta and 13 Jbeta primers, the PCR was carried out. The repertoire was sequenced with immunoSEQ multiplex PCR; TCRdb's copy has only in-frame clones and lacks some. This sample contains roughly 220,000 clones. Sequenced input: PBMCs. These receptors came from a girl aged 2-10 years in good health and CMV-seropositive.

V is TRBV4-2 and J is TRBJ2-1, with 12 nucleotides matching TRBD2. The CDR3 runs to 17 residues. Germline V gene data show CDR1 as LGHNA and CDR2 as YNFKEQ. The V segment lost 5 bases and the J segment 5 bases; nucleotides outside the gene matches: 10. The CDR3 DNA follows: TGTGCCAGCAGCAAAGCCCGACTAGCGGGAGCCCACAATGAGCAGTTCTTC. Translated: CASSKARLAGAHNEQFF.

V and J are TRBV19 and TRBJ1-5; the match to TRBD1 covers 8 bases. Germline V gives CDR1 LNHDA, CDR2 SQIVND (reference sequence). There are 17 residues in the CDR3. V lost 6 bases and J lost 4; bases outside the gene matches: 14. This CDR3 is CASSRGRGRKGNQPQHF. In DNA, the CDR3 is TGTGCCAGTAGCCGGGGCAGGGGGCGCAAGGGGAATCAGCCCCAGCATTTT. Using reference TRBV19 and TRBJ1-5 for the parts outside the CDR3, the full variable domain is DGGITQSPKYLFRKEGQNVTLSCEQNLNHDAMYWYRQDPGQGLRLIYYSQIVNDFQKGDIAEGYSVSREKKESFPLTVTSAQKNPTAFYLCASSRGRGRKGNQPQHFGDGTRLSIL.

The rearrangement joins TRBV5-1 to TRBJ2-1, with TRBD2 as a possible D gene (6 bases). V lost 0 bases and J lost 0, with 13 bases in between. The germline V gene has CDR1 SGHRS and CDR2 YFSETQ. This CDR3 is 17 amino acids long. DNA for the CDR3: TGCGCCAGCAGCTTGGGTGGGACTTTTAGCTCCTACAATGAGCAGTTCTTC. Its translation: CASSLGGTFSSYNEQFF.

The V and J genes are TRBV2 and TRBJ1-4; the match to TRBD1 covers 7 bases. This CDR3 has 14 residues. Germline V gene data show CDR1 as SNHLY and CDR2 as FYNNEI. The V segment lost 2 bases and the J segment 10 bases; nucleotides outside the gene matches: 7. The CDR3 reads CASSERTGMSKLFF. The CDR3 DNA is TGTGCCAGCAGTGAAAGGACAGGCATGTCAAAACTGTTTTTT. The full variable domain, in which reference TRBV2 and TRBJ1-4 provide the parts outside the CDR3, is EPEVTQTPSHQVTQMGQEVILRCVPISNHLYFYWYRQILGQKVEFLVSFYNNEISEKSEIFDDQFSVERPDGSNFTLKIRSTKLEDSAMYFCASSERTGMSKLFFGSGTQLSVL.

The chain combines TRBV28 with TRBJ2-7; D not resolved. The ends were cut back, 7 bases at V and 2 bases at J, with 12 bases in the middle. This CDR3 has 13 residues. Germline CDR1 is MDHEN and CDR2 is SYDVKM. CDR3 in DNA: TGTGCCAGCACCTCCCACTCAACCTACGAGCAGTACTTC. As protein: CASTSHSTYEQYF.

The chain joins TRBV6-5 to TRBJ1-1; weak D call: TRBD1 (5 bases). Germline CDR1 MNHEY, CDR2 SVGAGI. The CDR3 loop spans 13 amino acids. Trimming left V 4 bases short and J 5 bases short, with 11 bases between. The CDR3 loop reads CASSLPGWTEAFF. The CDR3 DNA sequence: TGTGCCAGCAGTTTGCCAGGGTGGACTGAAGCTTTCTTT.

The gene calls are TRBV7-2 and TRBJ2-7; perhaps TRBD2 as D (5 bases). V was pared by 1 base and J by 4 bases, with 11 bases between. The germline V gene encodes CDR1 SGHTA and CDR2 FQGNSA. This CDR3 contains 14 residues. The CDR3 bases are TGTGCCAGCAGCTTAGTGGCGGGCGTATACGAGCAGTACTTC. Protein: CASSLVAGVYEQYF.

V is TRBV5-4 and J is TRBJ2-1, with D possibly TRBD2 on 5 matching bases. The germline gives CDR1 SGHNT, CDR2 YYREEE (reference sequence). This CDR3 is 14 amino acids long. Trimming took off 2 bases at V and 2 bases at J, with 8 bases between the two ends. The CDR3 reads CASSFREAYNEQFF. CDR3 bases: TGTGCCAGCAGCTTCCGGGAAGCCTACAATGAGCAGTTCTTC.

The chain recombines TRBV28 with TRBJ2-7; no clear D. Germline CDR1 reads MDHEN; CDR2 reads SYDVKM. The germline V and J ends were trimmed by 7 bases and 0 bases, with 10 bases remaining between them. The CDR3 runs 13 residues. CDR3 DNA sequence: TGTGCCAGCACCGAACAGCCCTCCTACGAGCAGTACTTC. Translated, it gives CASTEQPSYEQYF.

The genes are TRBV2 and TRBJ1-3, with D unresolved. The CDR3 extends over 16 amino acids. Germline V gives CDR1 SNHLY, CDR2 FYNNEI. Between the trimmed V and J ends, which lost 3 bases and 0 bases, there was a span of 12 bases. This chain's CDR3 is CASSEAPLSSGNTIYF. DNA for the CDR3: TGTGCCAGCAGTGAGGCCCCTCTTTCCTCTGGAAACACCATATATTTT.

The gene calls are TRBV27 and TRBJ1-5, with D possibly matching TRBD1 (5 bases). The CDR3 loop spans 15 amino acids. The germline V and J ends were trimmed by 2 bases and 2 bases, with 10 bases remaining between them. The germline CDR1 and CDR2 sequences are MNHEY and SMNVEV (reference sequence). This chain's CDR3 is CASSLQGRGNQPQHF. In DNA form, the CDR3 reads TGTGCCAGCAGTTTACAGGGTCGGGGCAATCAGCCCCAGCATTTT.

V and J are TRBV10-1 and TRBJ2-5; possible D gene TRBD1, 5 bases. Trimming took off 0 bases at V and 1 base at J, with 9 bases between the two ends. The germline gives CDR1 WNHNN, CDR2 SYGVQD (reference sequence). The CDR3 is 15 amino acids. The CDR3 bases are TGCGCCAGCAGTGAGTCCCCAGACAGCCAAGAGACCCAGTACTTC. It translates to CASSESPDSQETQYF.

The chain employs TRBV5-4 and TRBJ2-7; 8 nucleotides align to TRBD2. This CDR3 region has 14 residues. Trimming removed 7 bases from V and 4 bases from J; junction bases left unmatched: 10. Germline assignment: CDR1 SGHNT and CDR2 YYREEE (reference sequence). CDR3 in DNA: TGTGCCAGCGCAGAACGGGCGGGAGGTTACGAGCAGTACTTC. Translation gives CASAERAGGYEQYF. Full variable domain (rest looked up from reference TRBV5-4 and TRBJ2-7): ETGVTQSPTHLIKTRGQQVTLRCSSQSGHNTVSWYQQALGQGPQFIFQYYREEENGRGNFPPRFSGLQFPNYSSELNVNALELDDSALYLCASAERAGGYEQYFGPGTRLTVT.

The chain links TRBV11-2 to TRBJ2-7; no reliable D call. V shed 0 bases and J shed 5 bases, with 11 bases lying between them. Germline-derived CDR1 and CDR2 are SGHAT and FQNNGV. The CDR3 totals 14 residues. CDR3 sequence reads: CASSLEIPRNEQYF. The CDR3 nucleotides are TGTGCCAGCAGCTTAGAGATCCCTAGAAACGAGCAGTACTTC. Full variable domain (outside the CDR3, taken from reference TRBV11-2 and TRBJ2-7): EAGVAQSPRYKIIEKRQSVAFWCNPISGHATLYWYQQILGQGPKLLIQFQNNGVVDDSQLPKDRFSAERLKGVDSTLKIQPAKLEDSAVYLCASSLEIPRNEQYFGPGTRLTVT.

The chain recombines TRBV28 with TRBJ2-1; TRBD1 matches 7 bases. The J segment lost 5 bases and the V segment lost 6 bases, leaving 4 bases of the junction unmatched. This CDR3 spans 13 amino acids. Germline V gives CDR1 MDHEN, CDR2 SYDVKM. This CDR3 reads CASSLTGNNEQFF. The CDR3 DNA reads as TGTGCCAGCAGCTTGACAGGGAACAATGAGCAGTTCTTC.

The genes are TRBV7-8 and TRBJ1-1; 8 nucleotides align to TRBD1. Germline trimming cut 2 bases from V and 6 bases from J; bases unmatched to any gene: 11. Germline V gives CDR1 SGHVS, CDR2 FQNEAQ. This CDR3 region has 16 residues. The CDR3 bases are TGTGCCAGCAGCTTATTAAATAGGGACAGGATGTCTGAAGCTTTCTTT. Residues: CASSLLNRDRMSEAFF.

This rearrangement joins TRBV30 to TRBJ1-2, with unresolved D. The CDR3 extends over 13 amino acids. In germline, CDR1 is GTSNPN, CDR2 SVGIG (reference sequence). V was pared by 3 bases and J by 4 bases, with 12 bases between. CDR3 DNA: TGTGCCTGGAGGGCCACCGCCTCCTATGGCTACACCTTC. It encodes CAWRATASYGYTF.

The J gene is TRBJ2-5, the V gene TRBV11-2; D unresolved. The CDR3 sequence is 15 residues long. CDR1 and CDR2 (germline): SGHAT, FQNNGV. V lost 2 bases, J lost 0 bases, and 10 bases lay in between. CDR3 amino acids: CASSLLAGYQETQYF. The CDR3 nucleotides read TGTGCCAGCAGCTTATTGGCTGGCTACCAAGAGACCCAGTACTTC.

The CDR3 spells CSARGAGGFNLNTEAFF. The CDR3 bases are TGCAGCGCCCGGGGGGCGGGGGGCTTTAACCTGAACACTGAAGCTTTCTTT. The chain joins TRBV29-1 to TRBJ1-1; D perhaps matches TRBD1 (6 bases). The CDR3 sequence is 17 residues long. The germline V gene encodes CDR1 SQVTM and CDR2 ANQGSEA. Trimming stripped 7 bases from V and 0 bases from J, with 24 bases between.

The genes are TRBV10-2 and TRBJ1-5; no firm D call. The germline V gene has CDR1 WSHSY and CDR2 SAAADI. V lost 4 bases, J lost 4 bases, and 14 bases lay in between. This CDR3 region has 15 residues. The chain's CDR3 is CASSGGRLPNQPQHF. The CDR3 DNA reads TGCGCCAGCAGTGGTGGGAGGCTGCCAAATCAGCCCCAGCATTTT.

The rearrangement joins TRBV19 to TRBJ2-7, with 7 bases identical to TRBD1. The germline CDR1 and CDR2 sequences are LNHDA and SQIVND (reference sequence). The CDR3 is 15 amino acids. V shed 6 bases, J shed 3 bases, and the junction held 11 bases outside the gene matches. The CDR3 protein is CASSGAGGGNYEQYF. The CDR3 nucleotides read TGTGCCAGTAGCGGGGCAGGGGGTGGGAACTACGAGCAGTACTTC.

The chain recombines TRBV4-2 with TRBJ2-1; 13 bases agree with TRBD2. V lost 3 bases and J lost 8; bases outside the gene matches: 13. The germline V gene has CDR1 LGHNA and CDR2 YNFKEQ. The CDR3 consists of 18 residues. In DNA, the CDR3 is TGTGCCAGCAGCCATGAGACAAGACTAGCGGGAGGAAGAGATGAGCAGTTCTTC. It specifies CASSHETRLAGGRDEQFF.

The chain recombines TRBV28 with TRBJ2-1, with TRBD2 as a possible D gene (6 bases). Germline V gene sequence: CDR1 MDHEN, CDR2 SYDVKM. V was clipped by 5 bases and J by 10 bases, with 21 bases between them. CDR3 length equals 15 residues. Here the CDR3 reads CASSPLGSQPEEQFF. The CDR3 nucleotides read TGTGCCAGCAGTCCCCTCGGGAGCCAGCCGGAAGAGCAGTTCTTC.

The chain uses TRBV5-4 and TRBJ2-1; 10 bases match TRBD2. The length of the CDR3 is 15 residues. Germline loops: CDR1 SGHNT, CDR2 YYREEE (reference sequence). With 4 bases clipped from V and 5 bases from J, the junction kept 6 bases outside the gene matches. In DNA form, the CDR3 reads TGTGCCAGCAGCCCCGCTAGCGGGAGCAACAATGAGCAGTTCTTC. Residues: CASSPASGSNNEQFF.

The J gene is TRBJ2-7, the V gene TRBV27, with 9 positions matching TRBD1. The CDR3 has 18 residues. The V and J ends lost 2 bases and 0 bases, in that order; junction bases with no gene match: 11. The germline V gene has CDR1 MNHEY and CDR2 SMNVEV (reference sequence). The CDR3 protein is CASSLKGTGILTSYEQYF. CDR3 sequence (DNA): TGTGCCAGCAGTTTAAAAGGGACAGGGATATTGACCTCCTACGAGCAGTACTTC.

The chain links TRBV28 to TRBJ1-3; 7 bases match TRBD1. Germline V gene lookup returns CDR1 MDHEN and CDR2 SYDVKM. V shed 5 bases and J 7 bases; nucleotides not matched to a gene: 5. This CDR3 has 13 residues. CDR3 DNA: TGTGCCAGCAGTCGGGGACAGCCCAACACCATATATTTT. It codes for CASSRGQPNTIYF.

The chain has TRBV7-9 and TRBJ1-2; D call uncertain. Trimming cost V 5 bases and J 4 bases, with 11 bases left between them. Germline V lookup: CDR1 SEHNR, CDR2 FQNEAQ (reference sequence). CDR3 length: 13 amino acids. CDR3 sequence: CASSPETFYGYTF. CDR3 coding DNA: TGTGCCAGCAGCCCGGAGACCTTCTATGGCTACACCTTC. The variable domain in full, with the rest retrieved from reference TRBV7-9 and TRBJ1-2, is DTGVSQNPRHKITKRGQNVTFRCDPISEHNRLYWYRQTLGQGPEFLTYFQNEAQLEKSRLLSDRFSAERPKGSFSTLEIQRTEQGDSAMYLCASSPETFYGYTFGSGTRLTVV.

In DNA form, the CDR3 reads TGTGCCAGCAGTTATTATGCGGGAGCTGTAGATACGCAGTATTTT. Residues: CASSYYAGAVDTQYF. V and J are TRBV6-5 and TRBJ2-3; TRBD2 matches 7 bases. Germline trimming cut 3 bases from V and 5 bases from J; bases unmatched to any gene: 8. Germline V gene data show CDR1 as MNHEY and CDR2 as SVGAGI. The CDR3 sequence is 15 residues long.

V usage is TRBV2 and J usage is TRBJ2-2, with 14 bases fitting TRBD2. Trimming cost V 6 bases and J 0 bases; bases outside gene matches: 0. The CDR3 runs 16 residues. Germline V lookup: CDR1 SNHLY, CDR2 FYNNEI. Here the CDR3 reads CASRGLAGANTGELFF. The CDR3 coding sequence is TGTGCCAGCAGGGGACTAGCGGGAGCGAACACCGGGGAGCTGTTTTTT.